Here is one T cell receptor (beta chain) with its context. Participant age was roughly 18 to 90 years, and participants resided in roughly 24 US areas. Membership in each cohort depended on participant-reported clinical history. CDR1 is SGDLS, CDR2 YYNGEE, per germline. V was pared by 4 bases and J by 1 base, with 9 bases between. The CDR3 consists of 13 residues. This entry is derived from a study of blood T cell repertoires in COVID-19. As processed by the authors: Reference gene primer amplification gave nucleated cell count estimates. The data were produced by immunoSEQ multiplex PCR, yet TCRdb's version contains in-frame clones alone and is incomplete. That table furnishes V, J and clone size, whereas the DNA furnished D and trimming. The sample has about 410,000 clones, roughly nine tenths seen once.

The receptor was derived from a young woman who had recovered from COVID-19. Sequenced sample: PBMCs or T cells enriched from blood (not recorded which). The J gene is TRBJ2-7, the V gene TRBV9; a possible D gene is TRBD2 (5 bases). The CDR3 region has the DNA TGTGCCAGCAGCCCGACTAATTCCTACGAGCAGTACTTC. The encoded protein is CASSPTNSYEQYF. Based on the CDR3 plus reference TRBV9 and TRBJ2-7, the full variable domain is DSGVTQTPKHLITATGQRVTLRCSPRSGDLSVYWYQQSLDQGLQFLIQYYNGEERAKGNILERFSAQQFPDLHSELNLSSLELGDSALYFCASSPTNSYEQYFGPGTRLTVT.